The sequence of this T cell receptor (beta chain) was determined in a study of spatial heterogeneity in lung cancer. Overall study context: The study sequenced follow-up PBMC samples when they were available, at a median of about two years after resection. Detected sequences consistently included more beta-chain ones than alpha-chain ones. General study points: Relative to follow-up, resection was when ubiquitous expanded tumor TCRs appeared more in blood.

Single TCR cDNA molecules each had their own unique molecular identifier. TCRdb reanalysed the 5' RACE reads using MiXCR and keeps one entry per CDR3 protein. The table lists 51,000 or so distinct CDR3 sequences, more than 6.5% of them singletons. Ten or more counts support this clonotype. Its antigen is unknown. The time point denotes: blood at routine non-recurrence follow-up after resection. The authors sequenced whole RNA from tumor, nontumor lung or frozen PBMC without sorting. V gave up 2 bases and J gave up 8 bases, with 7 bases separating them. This CDR3 is built from 12 residues. From germline, CDR1 is SGHKS and CDR2 YYEKEE (reference sequence).

This TCR was recovered from a female donor with early-stage non-small cell lung cancer. V and J are TRBV5-5 and TRBJ1-4, with no clear D. The specimen was PBMCs, collected at follow-up. The CDR3 here is CASSFPREKLFF. The CDR3, as DNA: TGTGCCAGCAGCTTTCCGCGGGAAAAACTGTTTTTT.